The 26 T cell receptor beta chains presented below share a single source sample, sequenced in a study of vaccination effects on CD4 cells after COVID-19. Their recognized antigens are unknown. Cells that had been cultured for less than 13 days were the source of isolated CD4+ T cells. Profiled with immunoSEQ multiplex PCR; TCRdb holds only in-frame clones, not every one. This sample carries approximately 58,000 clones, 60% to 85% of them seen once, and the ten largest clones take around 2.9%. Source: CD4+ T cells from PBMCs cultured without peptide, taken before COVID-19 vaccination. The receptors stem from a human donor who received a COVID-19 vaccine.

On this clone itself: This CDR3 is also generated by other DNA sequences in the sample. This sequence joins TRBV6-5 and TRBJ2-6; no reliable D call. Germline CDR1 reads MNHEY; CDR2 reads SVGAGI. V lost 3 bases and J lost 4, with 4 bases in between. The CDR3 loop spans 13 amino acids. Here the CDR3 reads CASSYAGANVLTF. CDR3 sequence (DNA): TGTGCCAGCAGTTATGCCGGGGCCAACGTCCTGACTTTC.

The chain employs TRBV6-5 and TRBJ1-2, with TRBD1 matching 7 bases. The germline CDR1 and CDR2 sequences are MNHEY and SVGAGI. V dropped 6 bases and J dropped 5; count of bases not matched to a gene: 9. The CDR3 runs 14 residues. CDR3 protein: CASRGTGERYGYTF. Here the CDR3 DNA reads TGTGCCAGCAGGGGTACAGGGGAGAGGTATGGCTACACCTTC.

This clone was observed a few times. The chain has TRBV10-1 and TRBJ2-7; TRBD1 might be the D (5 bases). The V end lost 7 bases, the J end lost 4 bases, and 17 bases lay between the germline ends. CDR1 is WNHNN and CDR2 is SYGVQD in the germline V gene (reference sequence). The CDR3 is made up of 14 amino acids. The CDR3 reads CASIFGRVTYEQYV. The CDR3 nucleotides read TGCGCCAGCATTTTTGGCAGGGTGACATACGAGCAGTACGTC.

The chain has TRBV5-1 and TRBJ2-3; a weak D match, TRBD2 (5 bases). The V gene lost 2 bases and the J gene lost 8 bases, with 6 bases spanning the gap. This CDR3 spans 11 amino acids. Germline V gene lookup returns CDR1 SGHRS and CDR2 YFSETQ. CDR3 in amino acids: CASSLEGTQYF. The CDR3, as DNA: TGCGCCAGCAGCTTAGAGGGTACGCAGTATTTT.

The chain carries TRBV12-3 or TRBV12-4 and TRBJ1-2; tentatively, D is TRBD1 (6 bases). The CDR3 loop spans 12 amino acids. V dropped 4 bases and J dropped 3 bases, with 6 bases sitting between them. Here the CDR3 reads CASSSGDYGYTF. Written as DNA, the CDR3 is TGTGCCAGCAGTTCAGGGGACTATGGCTACACCTTC.

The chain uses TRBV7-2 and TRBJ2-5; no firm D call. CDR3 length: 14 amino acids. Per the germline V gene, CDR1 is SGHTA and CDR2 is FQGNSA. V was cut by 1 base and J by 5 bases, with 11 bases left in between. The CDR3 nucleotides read TGTGCCAGCAGCTTAGTCGGTTTCGGGGAGACCCAGTACTTC. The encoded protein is CASSLVGFGETQYF.

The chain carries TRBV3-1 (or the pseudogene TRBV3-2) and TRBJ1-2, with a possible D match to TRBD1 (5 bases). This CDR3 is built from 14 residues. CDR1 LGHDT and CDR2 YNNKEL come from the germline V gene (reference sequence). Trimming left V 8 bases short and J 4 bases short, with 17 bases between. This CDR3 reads CASASGGTTYGYTF. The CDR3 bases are TGTGCCAGCGCGTCGGGGGGAACGACCTATGGCTACACCTTC.

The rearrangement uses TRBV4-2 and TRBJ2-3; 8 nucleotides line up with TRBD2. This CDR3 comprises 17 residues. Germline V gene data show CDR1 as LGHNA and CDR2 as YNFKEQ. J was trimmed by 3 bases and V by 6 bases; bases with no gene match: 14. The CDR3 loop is CASREVGQRGSTDTQYF. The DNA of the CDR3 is TGTGCCAGCAGGGAGGTGGGCCAGCGGGGGTCTACAGATACGCAGTATTTT.

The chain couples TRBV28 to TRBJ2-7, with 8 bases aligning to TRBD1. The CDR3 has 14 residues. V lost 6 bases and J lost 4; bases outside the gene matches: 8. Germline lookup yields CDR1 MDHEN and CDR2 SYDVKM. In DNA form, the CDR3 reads TGTGCCAGCAGCCCAGGACAGGGAACATACGAGCAGTACGTC. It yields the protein CASSPGQGTYEQYV.

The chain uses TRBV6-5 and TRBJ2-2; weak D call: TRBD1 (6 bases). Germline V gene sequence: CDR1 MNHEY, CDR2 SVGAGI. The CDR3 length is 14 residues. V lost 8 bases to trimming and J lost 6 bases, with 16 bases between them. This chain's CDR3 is CASRITGLAGELFF. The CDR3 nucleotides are TGTGCCAGCCGGATAACAGGGTTGGCCGGGGAGCTGTTTTTT.

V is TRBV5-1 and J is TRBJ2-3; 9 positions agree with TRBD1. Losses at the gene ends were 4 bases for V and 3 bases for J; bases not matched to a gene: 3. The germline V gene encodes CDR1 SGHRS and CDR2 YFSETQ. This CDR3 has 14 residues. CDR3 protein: CASSTDRGTDTQYF. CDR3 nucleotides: TGCGCCAGCAGCACGGACAGGGGAACAGATACGCAGTATTTT.

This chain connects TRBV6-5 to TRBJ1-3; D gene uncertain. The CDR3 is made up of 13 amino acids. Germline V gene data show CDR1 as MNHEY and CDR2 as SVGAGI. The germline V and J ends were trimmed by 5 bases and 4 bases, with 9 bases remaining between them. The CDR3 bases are TGTGCCAGCAGTAAGCCGGGCGGAAACACCATATATTTT. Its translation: CASSKPGGNTIYF.

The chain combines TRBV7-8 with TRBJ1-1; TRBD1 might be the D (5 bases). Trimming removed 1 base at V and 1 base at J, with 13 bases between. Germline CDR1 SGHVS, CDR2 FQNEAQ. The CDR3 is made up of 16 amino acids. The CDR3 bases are TGTGCCAGCAGCTTAGGTCGAGGGGAGTCGAACACTGAAGCTTTCTTT. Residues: CASSLGRGESNTEAFF.

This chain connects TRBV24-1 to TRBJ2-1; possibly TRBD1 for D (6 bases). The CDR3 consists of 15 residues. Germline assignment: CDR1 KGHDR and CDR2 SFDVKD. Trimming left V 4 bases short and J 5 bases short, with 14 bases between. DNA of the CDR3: TGTGCCACCAGTGACGACAGGACAGTCAACAATGAGCAGTTCTTC. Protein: CATSDDRTVNNEQFF.

The CDR3 nucleotides read TGCGCCAGCAGCCTATCTGGGGACAGGGTAAATTCACCCCTCCACTTT. Translated, it gives CASSLSGDRVNSPLHF. The chain recombines TRBV4-1 with TRBJ1-6; 9 bases agree with TRBD1. V gave up 4 bases and J gave up 7 bases; unmatched junction bases: 8. This CDR3 region has 16 residues. Germline assignment: CDR1 MGHRA and CDR2 YSYEKL.

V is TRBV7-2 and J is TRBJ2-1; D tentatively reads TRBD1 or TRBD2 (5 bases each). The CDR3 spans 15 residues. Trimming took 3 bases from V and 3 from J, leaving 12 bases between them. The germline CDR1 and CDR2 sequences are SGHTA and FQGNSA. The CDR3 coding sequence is TGTGCCAGCAGCTTTGGGGGTACGGGCTACAATGAGCAGTTCTTC. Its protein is CASSFGGTGYNEQFF.

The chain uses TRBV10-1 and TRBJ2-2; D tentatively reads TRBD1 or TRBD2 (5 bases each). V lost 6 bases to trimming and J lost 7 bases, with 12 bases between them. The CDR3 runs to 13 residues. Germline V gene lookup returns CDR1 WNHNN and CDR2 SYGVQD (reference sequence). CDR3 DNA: TGCGCCAGCAGCCGGGACCTAAGCGGGGAGCTGTTTTTT. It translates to CASSRDLSGELFF.

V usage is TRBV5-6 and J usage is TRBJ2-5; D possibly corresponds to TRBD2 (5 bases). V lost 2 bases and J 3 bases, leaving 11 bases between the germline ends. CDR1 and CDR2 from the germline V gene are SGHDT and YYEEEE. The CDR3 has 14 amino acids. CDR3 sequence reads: CASSFLRGKETQYF. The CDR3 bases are TGTGCCAGCAGCTTCCTGAGAGGGAAAGAGACCCAGTACTTC. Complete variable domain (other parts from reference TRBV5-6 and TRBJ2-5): DAGVTQSPTHLIKTRGQQVTLRCSPKSGHDTVSWYQQALGQGPQFIFQYYEEEERQRGNFPDRFSGHQFPNYSSELNVNALLLGDSALYLCASSFLRGKETQYFGPGTRLLVL.

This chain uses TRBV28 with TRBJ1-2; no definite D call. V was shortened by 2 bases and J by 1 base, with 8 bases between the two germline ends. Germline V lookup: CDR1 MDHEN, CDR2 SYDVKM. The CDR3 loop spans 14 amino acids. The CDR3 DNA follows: TGTGCCAGCAGTTTACCCGGACGTAACTATGGCTACACCTTC. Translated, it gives CASSLPGRNYGYTF.

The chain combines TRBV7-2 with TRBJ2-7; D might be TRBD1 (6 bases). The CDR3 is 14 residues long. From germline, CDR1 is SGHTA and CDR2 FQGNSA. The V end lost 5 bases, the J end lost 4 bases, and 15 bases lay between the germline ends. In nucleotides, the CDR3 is TGTGCCAGCAGCCCCCAGACAGGACCATACGAGCAGTACGTC. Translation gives CASSPQTGPYEQYV.

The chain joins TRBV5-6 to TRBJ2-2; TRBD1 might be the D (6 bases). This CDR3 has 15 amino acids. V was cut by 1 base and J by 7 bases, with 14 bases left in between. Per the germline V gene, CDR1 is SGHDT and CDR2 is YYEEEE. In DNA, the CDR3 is TGTGCCAGCAGCTTGCCCTCGCAGGGGTACGGGGAGCTGTTTTTT. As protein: CASSLPSQGYGELFF.

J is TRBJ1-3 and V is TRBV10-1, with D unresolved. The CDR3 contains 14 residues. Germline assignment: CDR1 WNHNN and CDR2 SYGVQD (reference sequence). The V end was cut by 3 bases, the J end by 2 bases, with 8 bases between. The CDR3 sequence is CASSEGIPGNTIYF. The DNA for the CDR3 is TGCGCCAGCAGTGAAGGGATCCCTGGAAACACCATATATTTT.

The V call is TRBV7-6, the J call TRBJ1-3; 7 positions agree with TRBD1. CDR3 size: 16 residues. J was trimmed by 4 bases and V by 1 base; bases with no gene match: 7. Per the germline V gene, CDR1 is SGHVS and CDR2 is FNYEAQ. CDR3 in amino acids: CASSLGVTGIGNTIYF. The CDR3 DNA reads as TGTGCCAGCAGCTTAGGAGTGACAGGGATAGGAAACACCATATATTTT.

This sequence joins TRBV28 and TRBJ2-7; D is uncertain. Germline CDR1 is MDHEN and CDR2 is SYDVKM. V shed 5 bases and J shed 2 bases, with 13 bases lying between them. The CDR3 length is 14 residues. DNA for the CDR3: TGTGCCAGCAGTACAGCCCAAATCCCCTACGAGCAGTACGTC. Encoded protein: CASSTAQIPYEQYV.

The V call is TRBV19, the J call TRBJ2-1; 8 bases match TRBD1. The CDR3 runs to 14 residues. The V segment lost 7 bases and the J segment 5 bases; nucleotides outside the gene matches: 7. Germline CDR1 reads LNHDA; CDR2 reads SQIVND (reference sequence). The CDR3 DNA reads TGTGCCAGTAACCGGGACAGGTACGACAATGAGCAGTTCTTC. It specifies CASNRDRYDNEQFF.

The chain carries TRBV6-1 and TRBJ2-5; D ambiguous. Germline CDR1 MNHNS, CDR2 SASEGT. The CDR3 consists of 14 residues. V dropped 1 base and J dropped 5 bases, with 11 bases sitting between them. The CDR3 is CASSEDPGRETQYF. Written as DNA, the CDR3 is TGTGCCAGCAGTGAAGATCCGGGTCGGGAGACCCAGTACTTC.